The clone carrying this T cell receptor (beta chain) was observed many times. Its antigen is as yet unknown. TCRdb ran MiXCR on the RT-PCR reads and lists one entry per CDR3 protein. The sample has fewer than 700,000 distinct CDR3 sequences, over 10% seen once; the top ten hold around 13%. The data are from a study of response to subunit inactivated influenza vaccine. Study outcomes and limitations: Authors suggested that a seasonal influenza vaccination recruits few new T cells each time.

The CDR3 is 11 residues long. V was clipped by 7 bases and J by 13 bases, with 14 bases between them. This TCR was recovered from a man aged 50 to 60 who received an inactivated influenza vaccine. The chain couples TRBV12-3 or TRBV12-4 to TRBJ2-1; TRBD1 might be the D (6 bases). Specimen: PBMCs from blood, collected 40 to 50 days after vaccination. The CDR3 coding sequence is TGTGCCAGCAACCTTAGGGGACAACAGTTCTTC. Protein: CASNLRGQQFF.